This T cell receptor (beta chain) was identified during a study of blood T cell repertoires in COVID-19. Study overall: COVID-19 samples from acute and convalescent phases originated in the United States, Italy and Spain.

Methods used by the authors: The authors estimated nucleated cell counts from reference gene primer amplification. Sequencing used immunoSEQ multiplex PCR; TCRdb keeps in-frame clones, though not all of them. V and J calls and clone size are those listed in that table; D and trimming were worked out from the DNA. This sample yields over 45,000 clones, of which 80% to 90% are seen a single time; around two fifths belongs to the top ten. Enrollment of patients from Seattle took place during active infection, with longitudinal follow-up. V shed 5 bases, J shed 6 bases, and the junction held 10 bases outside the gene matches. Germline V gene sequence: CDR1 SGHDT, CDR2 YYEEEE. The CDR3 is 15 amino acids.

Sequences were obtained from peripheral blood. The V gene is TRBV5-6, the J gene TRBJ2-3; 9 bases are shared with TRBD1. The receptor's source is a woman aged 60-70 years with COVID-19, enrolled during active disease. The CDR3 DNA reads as TGTGCCAGCAGGCCGACAGGGGGGTCTATTGATACGCAGTATTTT. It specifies CASRPTGGSIDTQYF.